The clone carrying this T cell receptor (beta chain) was counted a single time. Lacking the conserved final phenylalanine or tryptophan, this CDR3 likely reflects a read error. Because the CDR3's place on the DNA is in doubt, the DNA is left out and the CDR3 is given as listed by TCRdb. This sample is drawn from a study of T cell responses to AZD1222 COVID-19 vaccine. Repertoires were generated with immunoSEQ multiplex PCR, while TCRdb's copy carries only in-frame clones and drops some. The sample has about 86,000 clones, approximately 89% seen once. Germline loops: CDR1 MNHNY, CDR2 SVGAGI (reference sequence). Both ends counted, the CDR3 spans 13 residues. Combined were second doses at about 4 or about 12 weeks.

The chain employs TRBV6-6 and TRBJ1-2. This TCR was recovered from an adult who received the AZD1222 COVID-19 vaccine. The sequencing used peripheral blood, collected 28 days after the second AZD1222 dose. The CDR3 loop is CASSYSTFYEGIL.